The text below deals with one T cell receptor (beta chain). V was cut by 3 bases and J by 7 bases, with 9 bases left in between. Germline V gives CDR1 MNHNS, CDR2 SASEGT. The CDR3 covers 12 residues. The sample is drawn from a study of blood T cell repertoires in COVID-19. Authors' methods: Reference gene primer amplification gave estimated nucleated cell counts. Data came from immunoSEQ multiplex PCR; TCRdb stores just in-frame clones and leaves some out. V, J and clone size are taken as reported in that table, and D and trimming were inferred from the DNA itself. The data contain 60,000 to 70,000 clones, 91% of them singletons.

The genes are TRBV6-1 and TRBJ1-2; D uncertain. This receptor was obtained from a human donor in a cohort sampled during active COVID-19. The material sequenced was peripheral blood. CDR3 region: CASSEVRPGYTF. The CDR3 bases are TGTGCCAGCAGTGAGGTGAGGCCTGGCTACACCTTC.